The entry that follows covers one T cell receptor beta chain sequence. CDR3 length: 14 amino acids. With 7 bases clipped from V and 5 bases from J, the junction kept 10 bases outside the gene matches. Germline-derived CDR1 and CDR2 are LNHDA and SQIVND (reference sequence). The data were taken from a study of blood T cell repertoires in COVID-19. Data came from immunoSEQ multiplex PCR; TCRdb stores just in-frame clones and leaves some out. This sample yields about 370,000 clones, of which roughly 89% are seen a single time; about 1.7% belongs to the top ten. This clonotype was obtained from a woman under 40 who had recovered from COVID-19. The sample consisted of PBMCs or T cells enriched from blood (not recorded which). V is TRBV19 and J is TRBJ1-1, with 7 nucleotides matching TRBD1. CDR3 bases: TGTGCCAGTATAATGAGGGGGCAGTTGACTGAAGCTTTCTTT. Protein: CASIMRGQLTEAFF.